The rows below give T cell receptor beta chains drawn from one sample of a study of blood T cell repertoires in COVID-19. Repertoires were generated with immunoSEQ multiplex PCR, while TCRdb's copy carries only in-frame clones and drops some. The sample consists of more than 95,000 clones, just over 85% of them appearing once. The sequencing sample was made of peripheral blood. Every receptor here comes from a woman aged 55-69 years in a cohort sampled during active or convalescent COVID-19. The CDR3 runs from the conserved cysteine through the conserved F or W. The D gene is left open where the match is weak. Only part of the rows carry a size: once, few, many, or a class if the clone is expanded.

length: 16
J: TRBJ2-7
V: TRBV7-8
D: TRBD2
size: NA
CDR3: CASSLLAGGVSYEQYF
DNA: TGTGCCAGCAGCCTTCTAGCGGGAGGGGTCTCCTACGAGCAGTACTTC

length: 12
J: TRBJ2-5
V: TRBV6-6
D: TRBD1
size: NA
CDR3: CASNRGEETQYF
DNA: TGTGCCAGCAACAGGGGTGAAGAGACCCAGTACTTC

length: 18
J: TRBJ1-4
V: TRBV24-1
D: TRBD1
size: NA
CDR3: CATSDITQGAATNEKLFF
DNA: TGTGCCACCAGTGATATAACTCAGGGGGCAGCAACTAATGAAAAACTGTTTTTT

length: 13
J: TRBJ1-1
V: TRBV7-9
D: NA
size: NA
CDR3: CASSLASGTEAFF
DNA: TGTGCCAGCAGCTTAGCTTCGGGGACTGAAGCTTTCTTT

length: 17
J: TRBJ2-3
V: TRBV18
D: TRBD2
size: NA
CDR3: CASSAILAGVLTDTQYF
DNA: TGTGCCAGCTCAGCGATACTAGCGGGGGTTCTCACAGATACGCAGTATTTT

length: 14
J: TRBJ2-5
V: TRBV12-5
D: NA
size: NA
CDR3: CASGQGGSWETQYF
DNA: TGTGCTAGTGGTCAGGGAGGCTCCTGGGAGACCCAGTACTTC

length: 15
J: TRBJ2-1
V: TRBV6-5
D: TRBD2
size: NA
CDR3: CASSRSGIGTNEQFF
DNA: TGTGCCAGCAGTCGGAGCGGGATTGGGACGAATGAGCAGTTCTTC

length: 16
J: TRBJ1-3
V: TRBV5-8
D: NA
size: NA
CDR3: CASSFSQGFSGNTIYF
DNA: TGTGCCAGCAGCTTCTCGCAGGGCTTCTCTGGAAACACCATATATTTT

length: 15
J: TRBJ2-1
V: TRBV7-7
D: NA
size: few
CDR3: CASSSGGGTYNEQFF
DNA: TGTGCTAGCAGCTCGGGGGGCGGGACCTACAATGAGCAGTTCTTC

length: 17
J: TRBJ2-5
V: TRBV18
D: TRBD2
size: NA
CDR3: CASSPPVGGGRQETQYF
DNA: TGTGCCAGCTCACCACCGGTGGGCGGGGGTCGACAAGAGACCCAGTACTTC

length: 15
J: TRBJ1-4
V: TRBV3-1/TRBV3-2
D: TRBD1
size: NA
CDR3: CASSQGGTDYEKLFF
DNA: TGTGCCAGCAGCCAAGGCGGGACAGATTATGAAAAACTGTTTTTT

length: 13
J: TRBJ1-1
V: TRBV5-8
D: NA
size: NA
CDR3: CASSLGPTRVAFF
DNA: TGTGCCAGCAGCTTGGGACCGACTCGAGTCGCTTTCTTT

length: 13
J: TRBJ2-5
V: TRBV10-1
D: TRBD2
size: NA
CDR3: CASSAGGQETQYF
DNA: TGCGCCAGCAGTGCGGGGGGACAAGAGACCCAGTACTTC